This TCR beta chain was sequenced in a study of blood T cell repertoires in COVID-19. Overall study: Sample material is recorded as cDNA or gDNA derived from T cells, B-cell-depleted T cells, or PBMCs.

Data came from immunoSEQ multiplex PCR; TCRdb stores just in-frame clones and leaves some out. The sample shows roughly 500,000 clones, roughly 89% of them seen only once. CDR1 is SGHVS, CDR2 FQNEAQ, per germline. V lost 0 bases and J 4 bases, leaving 16 bases between the germline ends. This CDR3 contains 16 residues. This TCR was recovered from a man between 18 and 35 years old with COVID-19, enrolled during active disease. The sample comprised peripheral blood. The chain employs TRBV7-8 and TRBJ2-7; D possibly corresponds to TRBD2 (7 bases). DNA of the CDR3: TGTGCCAGCAGCTTAGCGGGGGGGCTCATAAATTACGAGCAGTACTTC. This gives the protein CASSLAGGLINYEQYF.